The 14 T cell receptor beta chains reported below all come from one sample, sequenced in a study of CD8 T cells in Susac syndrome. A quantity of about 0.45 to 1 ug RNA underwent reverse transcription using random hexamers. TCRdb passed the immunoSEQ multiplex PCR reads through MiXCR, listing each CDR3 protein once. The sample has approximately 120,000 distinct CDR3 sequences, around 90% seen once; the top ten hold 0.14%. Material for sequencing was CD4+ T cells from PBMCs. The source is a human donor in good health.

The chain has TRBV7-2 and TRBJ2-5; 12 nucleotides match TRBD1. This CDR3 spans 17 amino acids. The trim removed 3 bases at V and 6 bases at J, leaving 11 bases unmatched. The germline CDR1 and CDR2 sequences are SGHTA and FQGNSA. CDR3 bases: TGTGCCAGCAGCTTTGCCCGTGGGACAGGGGGCGCGAAGACCCAGTACTTC. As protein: CASSFARGTGGAKTQYF.

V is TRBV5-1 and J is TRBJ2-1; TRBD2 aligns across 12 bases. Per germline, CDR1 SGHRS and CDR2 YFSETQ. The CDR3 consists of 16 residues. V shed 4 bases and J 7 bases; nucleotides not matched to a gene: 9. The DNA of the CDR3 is TGCGCCAGCAGCAAAGAACCGACTAGCGGGAGAAATGAGCAGTTCTTC. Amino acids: CASSKEPTSGRNEQFF. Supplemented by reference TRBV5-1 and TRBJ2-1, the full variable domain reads KAGVTQTPRYLIKTRGQQVTLSCSPISGHRSVSWYQQTPGQGLQFLFEYFSETQRNKGNFPGRFSGRQFSNSRSEMNVSTLELGDSALYLCASSKEPTSGRNEQFFGPGTRLTVL.

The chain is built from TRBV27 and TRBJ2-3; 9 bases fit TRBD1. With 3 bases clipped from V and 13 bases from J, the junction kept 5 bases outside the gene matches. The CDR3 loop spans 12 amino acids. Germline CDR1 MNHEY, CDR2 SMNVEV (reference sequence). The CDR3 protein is CASSFGQGREYF. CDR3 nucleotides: TGTGCCAGCAGTTTTGGACAGGGGAGGGAGTATTTT.

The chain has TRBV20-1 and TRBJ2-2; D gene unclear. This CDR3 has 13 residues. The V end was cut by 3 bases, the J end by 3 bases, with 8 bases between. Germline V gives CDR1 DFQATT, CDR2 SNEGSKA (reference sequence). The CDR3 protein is CSARSGDTGELFF. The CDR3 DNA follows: TGCAGTGCTAGGTCAGGTGACACCGGGGAGCTGTTTTTT.

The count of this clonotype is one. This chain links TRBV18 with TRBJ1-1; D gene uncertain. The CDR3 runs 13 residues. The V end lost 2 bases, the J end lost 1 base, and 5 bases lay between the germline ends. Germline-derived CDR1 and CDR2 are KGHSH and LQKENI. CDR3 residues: CASSPGPNTEAFF. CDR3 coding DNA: TGTGCCAGCTCACCAGGACCGAACACTGAAGCTTTCTTT.

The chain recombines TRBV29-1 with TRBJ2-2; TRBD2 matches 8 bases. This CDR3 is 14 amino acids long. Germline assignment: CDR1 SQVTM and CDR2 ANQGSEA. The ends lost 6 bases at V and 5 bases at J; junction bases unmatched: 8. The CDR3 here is CSVGNSGITGELFF. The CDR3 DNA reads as TGCAGCGTCGGTAATAGCGGGATTACCGGGGAGCTGTTTTTT.

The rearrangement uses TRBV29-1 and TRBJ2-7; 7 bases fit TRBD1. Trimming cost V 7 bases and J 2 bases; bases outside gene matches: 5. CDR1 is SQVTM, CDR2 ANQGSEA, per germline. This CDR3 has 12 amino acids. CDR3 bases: TGCAGCGGCCGGCAGGGGGCCTACGAGCAGTACTTC. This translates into CSGRQGAYEQYF.

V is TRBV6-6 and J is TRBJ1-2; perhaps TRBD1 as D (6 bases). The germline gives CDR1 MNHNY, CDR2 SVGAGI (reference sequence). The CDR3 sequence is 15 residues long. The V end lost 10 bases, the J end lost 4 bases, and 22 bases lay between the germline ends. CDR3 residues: CATMETGELFYGYTF. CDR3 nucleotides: TGTGCCACCATGGAGACAGGAGAATTGTTCTATGGCTACACCTTC.

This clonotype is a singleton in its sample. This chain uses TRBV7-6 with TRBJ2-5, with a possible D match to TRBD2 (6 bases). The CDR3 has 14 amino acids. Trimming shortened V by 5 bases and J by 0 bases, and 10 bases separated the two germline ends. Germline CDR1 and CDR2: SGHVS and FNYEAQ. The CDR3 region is CASSAGLYQETQYF. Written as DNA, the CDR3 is TGTGCCAGCAGCGCGGGACTGTACCAAGAGACCCAGTACTTC.

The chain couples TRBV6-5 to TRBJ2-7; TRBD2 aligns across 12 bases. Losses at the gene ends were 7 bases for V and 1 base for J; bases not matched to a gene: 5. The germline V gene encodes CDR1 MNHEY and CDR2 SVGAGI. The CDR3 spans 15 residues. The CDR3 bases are TGTGCCAGCAACGGAGGGACTAGCGGGTCCTACGAGCAGTACTTC. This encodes CASNGGTSGSYEQYF.

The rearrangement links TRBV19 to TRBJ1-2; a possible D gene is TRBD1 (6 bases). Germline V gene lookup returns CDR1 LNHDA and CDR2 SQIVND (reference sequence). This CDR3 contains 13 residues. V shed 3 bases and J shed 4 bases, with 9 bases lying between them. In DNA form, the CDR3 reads TGTGCCAGTAGTATGACAGGCGTCTATGGCTACACCTTC. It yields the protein CASSMTGVYGYTF.

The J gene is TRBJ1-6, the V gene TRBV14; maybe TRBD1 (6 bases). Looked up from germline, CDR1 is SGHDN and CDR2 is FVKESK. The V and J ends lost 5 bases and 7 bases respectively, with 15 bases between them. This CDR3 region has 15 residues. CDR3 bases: TGTGCCAGCAGCGGTCGAGGGGGAAAGAATTCACCCCTCCACTTT. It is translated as CASSGRGGKNSPLHF.

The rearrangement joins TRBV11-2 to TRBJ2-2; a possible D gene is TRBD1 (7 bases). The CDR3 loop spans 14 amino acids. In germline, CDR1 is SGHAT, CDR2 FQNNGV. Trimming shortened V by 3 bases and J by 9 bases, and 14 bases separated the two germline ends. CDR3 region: CASSLYQGGRELFF. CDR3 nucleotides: TGTGCCAGCAGCTTGTACCAGGGGGGCCGGGAGCTGTTTTTT.

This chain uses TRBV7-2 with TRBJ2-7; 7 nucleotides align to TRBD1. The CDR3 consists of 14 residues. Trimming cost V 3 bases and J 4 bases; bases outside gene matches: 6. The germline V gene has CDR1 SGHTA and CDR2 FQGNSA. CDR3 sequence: CASSFTGVGYEQYF. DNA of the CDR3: TGTGCCAGCAGCTTCACAGGGGTGGGGTACGAGCAGTACTTC.